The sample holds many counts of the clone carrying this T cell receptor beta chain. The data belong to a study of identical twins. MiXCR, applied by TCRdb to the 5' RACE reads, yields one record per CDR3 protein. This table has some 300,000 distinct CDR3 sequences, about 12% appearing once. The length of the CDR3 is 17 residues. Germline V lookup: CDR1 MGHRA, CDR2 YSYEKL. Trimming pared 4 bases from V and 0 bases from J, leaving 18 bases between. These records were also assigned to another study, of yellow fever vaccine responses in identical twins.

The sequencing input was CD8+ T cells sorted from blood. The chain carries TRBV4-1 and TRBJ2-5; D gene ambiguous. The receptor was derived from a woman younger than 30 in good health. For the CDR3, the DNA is TGCGCCAGCAGCCTGCGGCCAGATTTGGTCTACCAAGAGACCCAGTACTTC. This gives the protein CASSLRPDLVYQETQYF.